This paragraph reports one T cell receptor (beta chain). Its antigen remains unidentified. Base-call qualities are not available, and no considerably larger clone is one nucleotide away. The data were obtained in a study of T cell changes during pregnancy in multiple sclerosis (dated 2019 in TCRdb). Broadly, across the study: In women with multiple sclerosis, the researchers looked at how the T cell repertoire shifted as pregnancy progressed.

The germline V gene supplies CDR1 MNHEY and CDR2 SVGAGI. The CDR3 sequence holds 15 residues, the cysteine and phenylalanine included. Only CDR3 DNA is held: 45 bases, read in frame from base 1. V is cut by 2 bases and J by 4 bases, and the space between the germline ends is 14 bases. Library preparation used the immunoSEQ multiplex PCR assay. Sourced from immuneACCESS, this table was stored by TCRdb with only in-frame sequences that have V and J called. A share of the clones is absent; for the studies checked, an unresolved V gene accounts for under half, and the remainder has no known explanation. The sample table holds 30,000 to 35,000 clones, of which about nine tenths were seen once. Approximately 12% of the sample comes from the top ten.

The receptor's source is a female donor with multiple sclerosis, enrolled in a pregnancy study. The chain employs TRBV6-5 and TRBJ1-2; no D gene call is confident. The input for sequencing was CD8+ T cells from peripheral blood mononuclear cells, taken in the first trimester of pregnancy. The nucleotide sequence reads as follows: TGTGCCAGCAGTTACGAGTCAAGTGGAGGCTATGGCTACACCTTC. The translation is CASSYESSGGYGYTF.